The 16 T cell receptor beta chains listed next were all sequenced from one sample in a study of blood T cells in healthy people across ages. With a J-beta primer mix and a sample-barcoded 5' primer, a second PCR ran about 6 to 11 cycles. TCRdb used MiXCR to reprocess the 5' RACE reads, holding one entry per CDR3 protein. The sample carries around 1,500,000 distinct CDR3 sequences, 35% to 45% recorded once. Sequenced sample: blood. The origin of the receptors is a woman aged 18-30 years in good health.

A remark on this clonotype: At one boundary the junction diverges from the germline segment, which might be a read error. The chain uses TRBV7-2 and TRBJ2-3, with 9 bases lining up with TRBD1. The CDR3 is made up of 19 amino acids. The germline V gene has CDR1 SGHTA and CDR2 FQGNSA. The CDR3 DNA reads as TGTGCCAGCAGCCCAATTGTGGACAGGGGCGCATATAGCACAGATGCGCAGTATTTT. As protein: CASSPIVDRGAYSTDAQYF.

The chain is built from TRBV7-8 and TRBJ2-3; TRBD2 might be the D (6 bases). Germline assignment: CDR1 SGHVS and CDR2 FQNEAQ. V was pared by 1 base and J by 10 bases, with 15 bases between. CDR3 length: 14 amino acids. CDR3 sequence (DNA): TGTGCCAGCAGCTTAGACCCCCGTGGAGGGCCGCAGTATTTT. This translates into CASSLDPRGGPQYF.

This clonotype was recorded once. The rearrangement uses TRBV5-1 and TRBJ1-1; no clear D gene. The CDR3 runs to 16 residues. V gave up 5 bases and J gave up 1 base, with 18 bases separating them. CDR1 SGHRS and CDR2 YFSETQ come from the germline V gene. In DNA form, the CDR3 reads TGCGCCAGCAGTTTTGGAAATCAATTGGGGAACACTGAAGCTTTCTTT. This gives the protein CASSFGNQLGNTEAFF.

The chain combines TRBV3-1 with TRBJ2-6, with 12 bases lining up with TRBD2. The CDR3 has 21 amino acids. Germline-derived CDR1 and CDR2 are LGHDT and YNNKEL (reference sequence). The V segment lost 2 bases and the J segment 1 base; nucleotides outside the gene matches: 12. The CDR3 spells CASSQSTGLAGSLSGANVLTF. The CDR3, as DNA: TGTGCCAGCAGCCAATCGACCGGACTAGCGGGGTCATTATCTGGGGCCAACGTCCTGACTTTC.

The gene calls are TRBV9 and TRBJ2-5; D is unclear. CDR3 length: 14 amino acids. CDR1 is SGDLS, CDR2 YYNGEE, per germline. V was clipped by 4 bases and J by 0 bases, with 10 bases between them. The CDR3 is CASSPNAYQETQYF. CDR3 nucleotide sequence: TGTGCCAGCAGCCCAAACGCGTACCAAGAGACCCAGTACTTC.

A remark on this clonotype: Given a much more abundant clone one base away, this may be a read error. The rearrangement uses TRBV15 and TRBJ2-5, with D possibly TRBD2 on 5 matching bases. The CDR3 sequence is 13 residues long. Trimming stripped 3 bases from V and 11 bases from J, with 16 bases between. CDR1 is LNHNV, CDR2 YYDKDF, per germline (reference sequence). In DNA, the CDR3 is TGTGCCACCAGCAGGGACGCGGGCGGTGAGCAGTACTTC. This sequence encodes CATSRDAGGEQYF. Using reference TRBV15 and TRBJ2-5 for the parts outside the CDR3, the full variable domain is DAMVIQNPRYQVTQFGKPVTLSCSQTLNHNVMYWYQQKSSQAPKLLFHYYDKDFNNEADTPDNFQSRRPNTSFCFLDIRSPGLGDTAMYLCATSRDAGGEQYFGPGTRLLVL.

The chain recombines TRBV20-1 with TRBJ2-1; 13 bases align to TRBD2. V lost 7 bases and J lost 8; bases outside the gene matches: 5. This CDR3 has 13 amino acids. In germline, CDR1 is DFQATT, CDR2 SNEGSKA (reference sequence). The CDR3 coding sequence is TGCAGTGGGGGACTAGCGGGATCTCATGAGCAGTTCTTC. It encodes CSGGLAGSHEQFF.

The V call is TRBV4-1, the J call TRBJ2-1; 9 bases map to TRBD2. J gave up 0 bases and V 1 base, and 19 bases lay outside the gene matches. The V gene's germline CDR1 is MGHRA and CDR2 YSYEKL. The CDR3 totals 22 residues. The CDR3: CASSQVPSKTSGDPRSYNEQFF. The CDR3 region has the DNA TGCGCCAGCAGCCAAGTTCCCAGTAAGACTAGCGGAGACCCACGCTCCTACAATGAGCAGTTCTTC.

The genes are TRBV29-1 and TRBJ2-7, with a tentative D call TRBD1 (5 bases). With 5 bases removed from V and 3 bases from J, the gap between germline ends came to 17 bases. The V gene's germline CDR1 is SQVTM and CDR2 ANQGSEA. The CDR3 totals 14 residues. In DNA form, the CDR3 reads TGCAGCGTTTACACTCCAGACAGTTTCTACGAGCAGTACTTC. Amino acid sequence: CSVYTPDSFYEQYF.

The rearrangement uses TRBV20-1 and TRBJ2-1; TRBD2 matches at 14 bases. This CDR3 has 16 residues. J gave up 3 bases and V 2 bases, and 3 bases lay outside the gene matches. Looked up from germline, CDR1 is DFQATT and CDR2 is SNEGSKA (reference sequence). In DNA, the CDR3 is TGCAGTGCTAGAAGGACTAGCGGGGGGAACTACAATGAGCAGTTCTTC. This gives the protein CSARRTSGGNYNEQFF.

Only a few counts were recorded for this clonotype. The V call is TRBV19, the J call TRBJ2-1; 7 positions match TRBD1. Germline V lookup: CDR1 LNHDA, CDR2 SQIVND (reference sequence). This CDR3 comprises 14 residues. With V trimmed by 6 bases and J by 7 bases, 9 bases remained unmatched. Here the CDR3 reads CASSYRDSRNEQFF. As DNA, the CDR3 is TGTGCCAGTAGCTACCGGGACAGTAGGAATGAGCAGTTCTTC.

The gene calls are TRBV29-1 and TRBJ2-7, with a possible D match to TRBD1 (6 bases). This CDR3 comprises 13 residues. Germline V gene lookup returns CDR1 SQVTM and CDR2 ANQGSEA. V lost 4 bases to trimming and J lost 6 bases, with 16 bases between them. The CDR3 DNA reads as TGCAGCGTTGCCCAGGGGCCCGGAAGCGAGCAGTACTTC. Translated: CSVAQGPGSEQYF.

The CDR3 coding sequence is TGTGCCAGCAGCTTAGATGCCGGACTAGCCTATGAGCAGTTCTTC. Translated: CASSLDAGLAYEQFF. The chain employs TRBV11-2 and TRBJ2-1; 8 bases agree with TRBD2. The ends lost 0 bases at V and 8 bases at J; junction bases unmatched: 6. The CDR3 is 15 residues long. Looked up from germline, CDR1 is SGHAT and CDR2 is FQNNGV. The whole variable domain, filled in from reference TRBV11-2 and TRBJ2-1, reads EAGVAQSPRYKIIEKRQSVAFWCNPISGHATLYWYQQILGQGPKLLIQFQNNGVVDDSQLPKDRFSAERLKGVDSTLKIQPAKLEDSAVYLCASSLDAGLAYEQFFGPGTRLTVL.

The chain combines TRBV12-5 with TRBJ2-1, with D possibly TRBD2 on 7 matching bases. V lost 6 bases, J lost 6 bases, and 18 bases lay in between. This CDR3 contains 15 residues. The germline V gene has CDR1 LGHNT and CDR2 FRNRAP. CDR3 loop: CASGSGGLPPNEQFF. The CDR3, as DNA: TGTGCTAGTGGCTCGGGGGGCCTGCCCCCCAATGAGCAGTTCTTC. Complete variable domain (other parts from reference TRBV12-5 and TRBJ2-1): DARVTQTPRHKVTEMGQEVTMRCQPILGHNTVFWYRQTMMQGLELLAYFRNRAPLDDSGMPKDRFSAEMPDATLATLKIQPSEPRDSAVYFCASGSGGLPPNEQFFGPGTRLTVL.

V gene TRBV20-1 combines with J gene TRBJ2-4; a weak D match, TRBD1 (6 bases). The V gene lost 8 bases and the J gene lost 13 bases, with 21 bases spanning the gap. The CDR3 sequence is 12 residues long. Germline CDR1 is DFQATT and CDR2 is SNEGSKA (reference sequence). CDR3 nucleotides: TGCAGTCCGACTGGACAGAGCTGGGAGCAGTACTTC. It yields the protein CSPTGQSWEQYF.

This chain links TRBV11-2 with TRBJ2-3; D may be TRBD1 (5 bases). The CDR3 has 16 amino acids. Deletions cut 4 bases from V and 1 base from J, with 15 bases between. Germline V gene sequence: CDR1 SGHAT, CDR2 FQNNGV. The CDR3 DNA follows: TGTGCCAGCAGCTCGCCTTTCTTGACAGGCACAGATACGCAGTATTTT. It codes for CASSSPFLTGTDTQYF. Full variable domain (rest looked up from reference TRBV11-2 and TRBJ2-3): EAGVAQSPRYKIIEKRQSVAFWCNPISGHATLYWYQQILGQGPKLLIQFQNNGVVDDSQLPKDRFSAERLKGVDSTLKIQPAKLEDSAVYLCASSSPFLTGTDTQYFGPGTRLTVL.